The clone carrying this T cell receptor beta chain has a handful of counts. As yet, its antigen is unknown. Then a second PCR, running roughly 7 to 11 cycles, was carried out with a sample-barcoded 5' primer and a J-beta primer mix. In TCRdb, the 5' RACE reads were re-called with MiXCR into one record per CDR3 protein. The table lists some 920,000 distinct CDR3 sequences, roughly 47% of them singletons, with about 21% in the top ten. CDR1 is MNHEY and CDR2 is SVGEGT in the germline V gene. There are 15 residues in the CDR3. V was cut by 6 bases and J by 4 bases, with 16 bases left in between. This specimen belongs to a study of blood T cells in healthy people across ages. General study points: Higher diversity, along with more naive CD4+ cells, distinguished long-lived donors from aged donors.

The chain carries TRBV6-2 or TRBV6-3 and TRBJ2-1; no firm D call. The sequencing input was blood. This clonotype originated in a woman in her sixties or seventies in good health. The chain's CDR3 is CASSSPSRVYNEQFF. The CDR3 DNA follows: TGTGCCAGCAGCTCTCCCTCTCGGGTATACAATGAGCAGTTCTTC.